This T cell receptor beta chain was captured by sequencing in a study of T cell repertoires in cytomegalovirus infection. As for the study in general: Shared public TCR beta signatures pointed to both CMV infection and a matching HLA type.

TCRdb reprocessed the reads with MiXCR, giving one entry per CDR3 protein. The repertoire holds approximately 180,000 distinct CDR3 sequences, with roughly 9% as singletons. This CDR3 region has 15 residues. Germline V gene data show CDR1 as SEHNR and CDR2 as FQNEAQ (reference sequence). Trimming pared 5 bases from V and 1 base from J, leaving 13 bases between. In this sample, this clonotype turned up a few times. Its antigen is not known. Study-wide results and caveats: Of the TCR beta families, the public ones yielded a cumulative frequency that identified carriers of CMV plus the relevant HLA.

Material: PBMCs. This TCR was recovered from a human donor in good health (CMV status not recorded). Some clones in this sample may be carry-over from other donors' samples. The chain combines TRBV7-9 with TRBJ2-3; D might be TRBD1 (6 bases). The CDR3 nucleotides read TGTGCCAGCAGCATCACAGGGATGGGCACAGATACGCAGTATTTT. This codes for CASSITGMGTDTQYF.